The present T cell receptor beta chain was sequenced within a study of blood T cell repertoires in COVID-19 (dated by TCRdb to 2020 to 2022). Broadly, across the study: Samples from collaborators originated in the United States, Italy and Spain and spanned both the acute and convalescent phases of COVID-19. The material from the prospective study consisted of cDNA or gDNA derived from T cells, B-cell-depleted T cells, or PBMCs. Deeply sampled blood TCRbeta repertoires from subjects exposed to, actively infected with, or recovered from COVID-19 were included in the dataset. The repertoires were released in a freely available public database meant as a resource for research on the immune response to SARS-CoV-2. The samples were drawn from two sources: the first 160 participants of the ongoing ImmuneRACE study, and some 1,300 subjects contributed by 6 global collaborators. Sample metadata almost always included a de-identified subject ID, COVID-19 status, age in years and sex. Where available, HLA class I and class II types were taken from metadata supplied by the sample provider and were not determined by assay-based typing. Overall study results and their limits: The quantity of clinical and demographic metadata differed by source and by participant and was supplied without curation.

A second Seattle source provided samples from volunteer blood donors who had recovered from COVID-19. Each collaborating institution followed its own protocols to collect whole blood in K2EDTA tubes. For TCRbeta analysis, collaborators shipped samples in one of three forms: frozen whole blood, isolated PBMCs, or DNA extracted from either of those sample types. Concerning this clone itself: Its antigen remains undetermined. The sample holds no much larger clone one base away, and base qualities are not on file.

TCRbeta CDR3 regions were amplified from genomic DNA using the immunoSEQ Assay, a bias-controlled multiplex PCR. Per the original workflow: The number of nucleated cells in each sample was estimated from the amplification of reference gene primers within the assay. To quantify the absolute abundance of each unique TCRbeta CDR3 rearrangement, sequence reads were collapsed and filtered. For each sample, productive Simpson clonality was calculated by taking the square root of Simpson's diversity index across productive rearrangements. Here the immuneACCESS table is served through TCRdb, limited to in-frame sequences with V and J called. Missing clones are a known gap in these copies; in checked studies unresolved V genes cover under half, and the rest lacks a known reason. V and J calls and clone size are given by that table; D and trimming were obtained from the DNA. Present in this sample are around 250,000 clones, around four fifths of which were seen just once. The ten largest clonotypes hold 4.6% of the sample.

V and J are trimmed by 5 bases and 3 bases, and the gene matches miss 3 bases of the junction. The CDR3 starts with the cysteine, ends with the phenylalanine, and has 14 residues. The only DNA kept is the CDR3, 42 bases in frame from the first base. The CDR1 and CDR2 encoded by the germline V gene are SGHAT and FQNNGV. This TCR derives from a man between 60 and 75 years old who had recovered from COVID-19. The sequencing input was peripheral blood. The rearranged chain carries TRBV11-2 and TRBJ1-5; 8 central nucleotides agree with TRBD1. The DNA reads TGTGCCAGCAGCCAGGGGGCGAACAATCAGCCCCAGCATTTT. Protein translation: CASSQGANNQPQHF.